A single sample is the source of the 11 T cell receptor beta chains below, sequenced in a study of post-analysis software for immune sequencing data. General observations from the study: Among a handful of TRBV segments more frequent in patients than controls were TRBV5-6, TRBV5-1 and TRBV20-1.

Included in the TCR beta cDNA libraries were unique molecular identifiers. Each CDR3 protein is one row after TCRdb ran MiXCR on the PCR reads. The sample includes about 540,000 distinct CDR3 sequences, around 36% of them seen just once. The antigens these receptors bind are not known. Sequencing was carried out using blood. Receptor source: a girl aged 2 to 17 with multiple sclerosis.

The rearrangement uses TRBV20-1 and TRBJ2-5; D gene uncertain. The DNA matches TRBJ2-7 better at its end, which makes the J call doubtful. Germline assignment: CDR1 DFQATT and CDR2 SNEGSKA (reference sequence). The CDR3 has 13 residues. CDR3 DNA: TGCAGTGCTATAGGTCGGTCGTCGGACGAGCAGTACTTC. It translates to CSAIGRSSDEQYF.

The chain uses TRBV4-1 and TRBJ1-1, with 9 bases that match TRBD1. Germline CDR1 reads MGHRA; CDR2 reads YSYEKL. V gave up 1 base and J gave up 0 bases; unmatched junction bases: 9. CDR3 length: 18 amino acids. CDR3 region: CASSQAVGDRDMNTEAFF. Written as DNA, the CDR3 is TGCGCCAGCAGCCAAGCAGTCGGGGACAGGGACATGAACACTGAAGCTTTCTTT.

Only a few counts were recorded for this clonotype. The genes are TRBV7-8 and TRBJ1-1, with no clear D. Germline CDR1 SGHVS, CDR2 FQNEAQ. Deletions cut 2 bases from V and 4 bases from J, with 14 bases between. This CDR3 is built from 15 residues. The CDR3 DNA reads as TGTGCCAGCAGCTTATTTGAATCCGGGAGCACTGAAGCTTTCTTT. As protein: CASSLFESGSTEAFF. The whole variable domain, remainder taken from reference TRBV7-8 and TRBJ1-1, is GAGVSQSPRYKVAKRGQDVALRCDPISGHVSLFWYQQALGQGPEFLTYFQNEAQLDKSGLPSDRFFAERPEGSVSTLKIQRTQQEDSAVYLCASSLFESGSTEAFFGQGTRLTVV.

This clonotype has only a few counts. This chain uses TRBV7-3 with TRBJ2-2; TRBD2 matches at 7 bases. Trimming cost V 1 base and J 6 bases; bases outside gene matches: 2. Looked up from germline, CDR1 is SGHTA and CDR2 is FQGTGA. The CDR3 has 14 amino acids. This chain's CDR3 is CASSLIGGSGELFF. CDR3 DNA: TGTGCCAGCAGCTTAATCGGGGGGTCCGGGGAGCTGTTTTTT.

J is TRBJ2-5 and V is TRBV5-1, with D unresolved. Germline V gene sequence: CDR1 SGHRS, CDR2 YFSETQ. V was shortened by 4 bases and J by 5 bases, with 12 bases between the two germline ends. The CDR3 extends over 13 amino acids. The CDR3 bases are TGCGCCAGCAGCGACGGTAACTGGGAGACCCAGTACTTC. This encodes CASSDGNWETQYF.

The chain couples TRBV20-1 to TRBJ2-4; D remains ambiguous. The CDR3 sequence is 16 residues long. Germline loops: CDR1 DFQATT, CDR2 SNEGSKA (reference sequence). V lost 3 bases to trimming and J lost 0 bases, with 15 bases between them. CDR3 nucleotides: TGCAGTGCTAGGGCTACTACTCGGCTAGCCAAAAACATTCAGTACTTC. This sequence encodes CSARATTRLAKNIQYF.

The CDR3 sequence is CASTPLDSPTYEQYF. CDR3 in DNA: TGCGCCAGCACCCCACTGGACAGCCCAACCTACGAGCAGTACTTC. The chain combines TRBV5-1 with TRBJ2-7, with TRBD1 as a possible D gene (6 bases). The CDR3 runs 15 residues. Germline V gives CDR1 SGHRS, CDR2 YFSETQ. V gave up 6 bases and J gave up 2 bases, with 18 bases separating them.

This clonotype was observed a single time. V and J are TRBV3-1 and TRBJ2-3, with 7 bases lining up with TRBD2. Trimming removed 1 base from V and 2 bases from J; junction bases left unmatched: 12. The germline CDR1 and CDR2 sequences are LGHDT and YNNKEL (reference sequence). There are 18 residues in the CDR3. CDR3 DNA: TGTGCCAGCAGCCAAGGACCAACCGGGGGGTTAGACACAGATACGCAGTATTTT. Protein sequence: CASSQGPTGGLDTDTQYF.

V usage is TRBV29-1 and J usage is TRBJ2-5; D might be TRBD1 or TRBD2, each matching 6 bases. The CDR3 length is 13 residues. CDR1 and CDR2 (germline): SQVTM, ANQGSEA. V was trimmed by 8 bases and J by 0 bases, leaving 13 bases between them. CDR3 nucleotides: TGCAGCACAAATCGGGGGCACCAAGAGACCCAGTACTTC. Translation gives CSTNRGHQETQYF.

This clonotype was observed a handful of times. The chain links TRBV6-5 to TRBJ2-3, with D perhaps TRBD2 (5 bases). The CDR3 covers 15 residues. In germline, CDR1 is MNHEY, CDR2 SVGAGI. Trimming removed 5 bases at V and 4 bases at J, with 16 bases between. The chain's CDR3 is CASSTRTGRSDTQYF. The CDR3 DNA sequence: TGTGCCAGCAGTACCCGGACTGGGCGGTCAGATACGCAGTATTTT.

This clonotype was seen a few times. The chain links TRBV5-6 to TRBJ1-5; the D gene is possibly TRBD1 (6 bases). Germline CDR1 and CDR2: SGHDT and YYEEEE. The germline V and J ends were trimmed by 0 bases and 2 bases, with 9 bases remaining between them. The CDR3 sequence is 15 residues long. The CDR3 is CASSLEGVGNQPQHF. The DNA for the CDR3 is TGTGCCAGCAGCTTGGAGGGGGTAGGCAATCAGCCCCAGCATTTT.